This is a list of T cell receptor beta chains from one sample in a study of T cell responses to AZD1222 COVID-19 vaccine. The data were produced by immunoSEQ multiplex PCR, yet TCRdb's version contains in-frame clones alone and is incomplete. This table has about 110,000 clones, approximately 90% appearing once. The sample was peripheral blood, taken on day 0 of AZD1222 vaccination. These receptors were taken from an adult in good health. The CDR3 runs from the conserved cysteine through the conserved F or W. Clone size appears in some rows only: once, few, many, or a class for an expanded clone.

- | TRBJ1-6 | TRBV5-1 | 16 | CASSPLGEAYNSPLHF
few | TRBJ1-3 | TRBV5-6 | 15 | CASSPDRGLGNTIYF
- | TRBJ1-1 | TRBV7-9 | 14 | CASSLAGVGSEAFF
once | TRBJ2-1 | TRBV5-1 | 14 | CASGGGGEYNEQFF
- | TRBJ2-2 | TRBV5-1 | 14 | CASSLAKNTGELFF
- | TRBJ2-7 | TRBV7-2 | 15 | CASSLTGGGSYEQYF
- | TRBJ1-2 | TRBV19 | 14 | CASSSTGTVYGYTF
- | TRBJ1-2 | TRBV6-5 | 15 | CASKGDRGEGYGYTF
- | TRBJ2-1 | TRBV19 | 14 | CASSIDPSGPQYFF
- | TRBJ1-1 | TRBV4-1 | 16 | CASSQGEGRMNTEAFF
- | TRBJ1-1 | TRBV30 | 13 | CAWSHRDDTEAFF
- | TRBJ1-2 | TRBV5-5 | 15 | CASSSRDRALEGYTF
- | TRBJ2-1 | TRBV7-9 | 12 | CASSFGRGEQFF
- | TRBJ1-4 | TRBV18 | 13 | CASSQARGEKLFF
- | TRBJ1-2 | TRBV24-1 | 18 | CATSSSRGQGARGYGYTF
- | TRBJ1-1 | TRBV3-1/TRBV3-2 | 13 | CASSQVPNTEAFF
- | TRBJ1-2 | TRBV6-4 | 13 | CASSDLQGNGYTF
- | TRBJ2-1 | TRBV6-5 | 15 | CASSRLNTLNNEQFF
- | TRBJ1-2 | TRBV6-5 | 12 | CASRRTGGGYTF
- | TRBJ2-3 | TRBV11-3 | 14 | CASSEGSSRNTQYF
- | TRBJ2-4 | TRBV6-6 | 16 | CASSPPPDRTPRIQYF
- | TRBJ1-2 | TRBV6-2/TRBV6-3 | 12 | CASSYAQVGYTF
- | TRBJ1-5 | TRBV7-9 | 13 | CASSLRREQPQHF
once | TRBJ1-4 | TRBV14 | 15 | CASSQPDRGREKLFF
- | TRBJ1-5 | TRBV19 | 19 | CASSIRILLEYRDNQPQHF
once | TRBJ1-2 | TRBV19 | 14 | CASSPTGEGYGYTF
- | TRBJ2-7 | TRBV7-2 | 16 | CARKPGLAGGDYEQYF
- | TRBJ1-6 | TRBV5-1 | 16 | CASSLSGGIYNSPLHF
- | TRBJ2-5 | TRBV24-1 | 16 | CATSDSGRFKQETQYF
- | TRBJ2-1 | TRBV14 | 19 | CASSQEGSYADSSYNEQFF
- | TRBJ2-5 | TRBV27 | 11 | CASIIRKTQYF
- | TRBJ2-7 | TRBV7-2 | 13 | CASSLSSGREQYF
- | TRBJ2-5 | TRBV5-1 | 16 | CASSFRLAGDLGSQYF
- | TRBJ2-3 | TRBV19 | 14 | CASSIPGLADTQYF
- | TRBJ2-1 | TRBV9 | 16 | CASSQEGQGTYNEQFF
- | TRBJ2-1 | TRBV3-1/TRBV3-2 | 16 | CASSQDPASGYNEQFF